Included here is one TCR beta chain sequence, with context. The antigen remains unidentified. These data originate in a study of regulatory T cells. General study findings and limits: In patients, unique TRB V-J pairs were restricted and V/J usage skewed, especially in Tregs. In CD3G-deficient patients, conventional CD4+ T cells were enriched for hydrophobic CDR3 residues at positions 6 and 7.

Primers: 52 TRBV forward and 13 TRBJ reverse. Sequencing was performed with immunoSEQ multiplex PCR; in TCRdb, only in-frame clones are kept and a portion is missing. The sample consists of some 38,000 clones, 89% of them appearing once. CDR3 length: 13 residues. Germline assignment: CDR1 MNHNS and CDR2 SASEGT. The V end was cut by 2 bases, the J end by 4 bases, with 8 bases between. This receptor was obtained from a young adult with CD3G deficiency. The sequenced material came from conventional CD4+ T cells sorted from blood. The chain has TRBV6-1 and TRBJ1-2; D is unresolved. In nucleotides, the CDR3 is TGTGCCAGCAGTGAACGAGGGTTCTATGGCTACACCTTC. This encodes CASSERGFYGYTF.